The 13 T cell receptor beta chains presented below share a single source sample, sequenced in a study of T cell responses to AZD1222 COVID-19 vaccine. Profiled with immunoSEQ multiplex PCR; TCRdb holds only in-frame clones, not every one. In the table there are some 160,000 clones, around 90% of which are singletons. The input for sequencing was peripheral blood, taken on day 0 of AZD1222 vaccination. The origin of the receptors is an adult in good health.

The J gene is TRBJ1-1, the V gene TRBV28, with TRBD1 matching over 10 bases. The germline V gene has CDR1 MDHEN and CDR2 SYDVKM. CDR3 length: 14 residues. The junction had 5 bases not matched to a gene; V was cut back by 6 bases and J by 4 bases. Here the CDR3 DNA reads TGTGCCAGCAGAGACAGGGGGCGGATCACTGAAGCTTTCTTT. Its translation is CASRDRGRITEAFF.

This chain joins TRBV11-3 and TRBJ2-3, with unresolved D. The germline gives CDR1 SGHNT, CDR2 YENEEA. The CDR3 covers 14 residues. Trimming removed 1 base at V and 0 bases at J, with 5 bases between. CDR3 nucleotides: TGTGCCAGCAGCTTAGGAACCAGCACAGATACGCAGTATTTT. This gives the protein CASSLGTSTDTQYF. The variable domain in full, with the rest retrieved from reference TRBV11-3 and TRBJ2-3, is EAGVVQSPRYKIIEKKQPVAFWCNPISGHNTLYWYLQNLGQGPELLIRYENEEAVDDSQLPKDRFSAERLKGVDSTLKIQPAELGDSAVYLCASSLGTSTDTQYFGPGTRLTVL.

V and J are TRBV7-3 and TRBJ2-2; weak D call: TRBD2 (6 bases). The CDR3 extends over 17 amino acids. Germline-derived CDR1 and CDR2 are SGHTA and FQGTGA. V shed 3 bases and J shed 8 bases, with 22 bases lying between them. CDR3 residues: CASSFPPGSVGGGELFF. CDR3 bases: TGTGCCAGCAGCTTCCCCCCTGGTTCGGTCGGGGGTGGGGAGCTGTTTTTT.

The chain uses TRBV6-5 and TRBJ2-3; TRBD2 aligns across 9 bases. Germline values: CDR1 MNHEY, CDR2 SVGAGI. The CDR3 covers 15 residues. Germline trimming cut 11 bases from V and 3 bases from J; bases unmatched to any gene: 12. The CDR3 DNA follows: TGTGCCGCGAGTACTAGCGGGTTGAATACAGATACGCAGTATTTT. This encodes CAASTSGLNTDTQYF.

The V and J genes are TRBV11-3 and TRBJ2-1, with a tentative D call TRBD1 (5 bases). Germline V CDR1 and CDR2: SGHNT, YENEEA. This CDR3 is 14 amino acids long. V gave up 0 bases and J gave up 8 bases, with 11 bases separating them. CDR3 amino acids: CASSLDQGRDEQFF. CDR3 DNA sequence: TGTGCCAGCAGCTTAGATCAGGGTAGGGATGAGCAGTTCTTC.

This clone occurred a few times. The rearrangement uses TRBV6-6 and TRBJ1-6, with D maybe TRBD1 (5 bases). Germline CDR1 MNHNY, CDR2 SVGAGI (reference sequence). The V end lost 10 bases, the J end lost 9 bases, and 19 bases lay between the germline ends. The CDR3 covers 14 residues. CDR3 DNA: TGTGCCACCAACGAAAATCCTGGGGGTTCACCCCTCCACTTT. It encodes CATNENPGGSPLHF.

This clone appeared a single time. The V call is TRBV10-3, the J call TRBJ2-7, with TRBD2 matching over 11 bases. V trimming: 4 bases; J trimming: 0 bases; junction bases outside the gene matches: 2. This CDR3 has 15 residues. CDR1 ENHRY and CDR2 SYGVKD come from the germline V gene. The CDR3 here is CAISGGLADSYEQYF. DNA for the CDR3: TGTGCCATCAGTGGGGGACTAGCGGACTCCTACGAGCAGTACTTC.

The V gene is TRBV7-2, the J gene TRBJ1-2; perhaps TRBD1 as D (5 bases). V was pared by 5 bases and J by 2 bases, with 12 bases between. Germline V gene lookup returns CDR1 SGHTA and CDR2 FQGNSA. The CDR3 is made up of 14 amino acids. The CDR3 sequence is CASSPGTTNYGYTF. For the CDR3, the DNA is TGTGCCAGCAGCCCCGGGACGACAAACTATGGCTACACCTTC.

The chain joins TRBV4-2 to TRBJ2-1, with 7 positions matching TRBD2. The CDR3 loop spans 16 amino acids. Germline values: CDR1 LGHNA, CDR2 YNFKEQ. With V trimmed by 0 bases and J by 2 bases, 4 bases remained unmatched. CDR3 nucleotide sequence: TGTGCCAGCAGCCAAGAGCGGGGAGGGGCCTACAATGAGCAGTTCTTC. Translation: CASSQERGGAYNEQFF.

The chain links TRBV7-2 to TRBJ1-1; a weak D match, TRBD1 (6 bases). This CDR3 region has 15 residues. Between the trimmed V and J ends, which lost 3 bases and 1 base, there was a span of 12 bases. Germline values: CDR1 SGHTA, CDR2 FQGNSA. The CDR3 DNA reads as TGTGCCAGCAGCTTGTTCACGGGGGCGAACACTGAAGCTTTCTTT. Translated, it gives CASSLFTGANTEAFF.

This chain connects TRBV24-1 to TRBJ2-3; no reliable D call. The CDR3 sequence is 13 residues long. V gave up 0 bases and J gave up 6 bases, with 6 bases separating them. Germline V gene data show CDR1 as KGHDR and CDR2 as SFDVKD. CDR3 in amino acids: CATSDLGPDTQYF. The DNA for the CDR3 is TGTGCCACCAGTGATTTGGGGCCCGATACGCAGTATTTT.

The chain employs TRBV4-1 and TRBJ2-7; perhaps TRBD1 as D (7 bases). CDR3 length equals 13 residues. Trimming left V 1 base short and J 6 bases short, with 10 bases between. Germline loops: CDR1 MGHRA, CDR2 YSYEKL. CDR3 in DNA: TGCGCCAGCAGCCAAGGGCAGGGGGGCGAGCAGTACTTC. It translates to CASSQGQGGEQYF.

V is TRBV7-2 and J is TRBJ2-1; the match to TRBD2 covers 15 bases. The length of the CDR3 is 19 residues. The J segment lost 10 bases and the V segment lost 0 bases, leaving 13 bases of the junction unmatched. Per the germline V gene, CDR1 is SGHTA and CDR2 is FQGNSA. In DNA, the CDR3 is TGTGCCAGCAGCTTAGCTACCGTGGGACTAGCGGGAGGAGCATGGGAGCAGTTCTTC. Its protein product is CASSLATVGLAGGAWEQFF.